The 30 T cell receptor beta chains presented below share a single source sample, sequenced in a study of blood T cell repertoires in COVID-19. Libraries were prepared by immunoSEQ multiplex PCR; TCRdb keeps only in-frame clonotypes and omits some of them. Of tens of thousands of clones listed, 68% were seen once; the top ten hold about 8.8%. The sequenced sample was peripheral blood. Receptors originate from a woman between 65 and 79 years old with acute or convalescent COVID-19.

The J gene is TRBJ1-4, the V gene TRBV5-1, with D perhaps TRBD1 (6 bases). Trimming pared 0 bases from V and 5 bases from J, leaving 14 bases between. The CDR3 contains 16 residues. Looked up from germline, CDR1 is SGHRS and CDR2 is YFSETQ. The CDR3 reads CASSLVPGATNEKLFF. The CDR3 nucleotides read TGCGCCAGCAGCTTGGTGCCAGGGGCGACAAATGAAAAACTGTTTTTT.

The V call is TRBV6-5, the J call TRBJ2-7; 7 bases align to TRBD1. Germline V gene lookup returns CDR1 MNHEY and CDR2 SVGAGI. V was clipped by 6 bases and J by 3 bases; unmatched bases: 8. This CDR3 has 14 amino acids. In DNA, the CDR3 is TGTGCCAGCAGGTTACCCGGGACAGACTACGAGCAGTACTTC. This gives the protein CASRLPGTDYEQYF.

The rearrangement links TRBV7-3 to TRBJ1-5; a weak D match, TRBD1 (5 bases). Germline V gene lookup returns CDR1 SGHTA and CDR2 FQGTGA. Trimming removed 1 base at V and 3 bases at J, with 13 bases between. This CDR3 region has 16 residues. The CDR3 spells CASSLNQGGNNQPQHF. The CDR3 region has the DNA TGTGCCAGCAGCTTAAATCAGGGAGGGAACAATCAGCCCCAGCATTTT.

The table lists this clone with a few counts. The chain couples TRBV2 to TRBJ1-2; D is unresolved. The V gene's germline CDR1 is SNHLY and CDR2 FYNNEI. Trimming took off 6 bases at V and 5 bases at J, with 13 bases between the two ends. The CDR3 totals 13 residues. The CDR3 sequence: CASSYDTNYGYTF. In nucleotides, the CDR3 is TGTGCCAGCAGCTATGACACAAATTATGGCTACACCTTC.

This clone came up once. The chain couples TRBV5-1 to TRBJ2-3; 9 positions agree with TRBD1. CDR1 is SGHRS, CDR2 YFSETQ, per germline. CDR3 size: 15 residues. Trimming at V came to 4 bases and at J to 1 base, leaving 4 bases not matched to a gene. The CDR3 protein is CASSAGTGRTDTQYF. The CDR3 DNA follows: TGCGCCAGCAGCGCAGGGACAGGGCGCACAGATACGCAGTATTTT.

The chain is built from TRBV7-9 and TRBJ1-1; D perhaps matches TRBD1 (5 bases). This CDR3 region has 16 residues. From germline, CDR1 is SEHNR and CDR2 FQNEAQ (reference sequence). Between the trimmed V and J ends, which lost 3 bases and 0 bases, there was a span of 14 bases. The CDR3 nucleotides read TGTGCCAGCAGCTTTTATGCGGGGGTGATGAACACTGAAGCTTTCTTT. This translates into CASSFYAGVMNTEAFF. Looking up the rest from reference TRBV7-9 and TRBJ1-1 gives the full variable domain: DTGVSQNPRHKITKRGQNVTFRCDPISEHNRLYWYRQTLGQGPEFLTYFQNEAQLEKSRLLSDRFSAERPKGSFSTLEIQRTEQGDSAMYLCASSFYAGVMNTEAFFGQGTRLTVV.

The V and J genes are TRBV11-2 and TRBJ2-1, with D perhaps matching TRBD1 (6 bases). Per germline, CDR1 SGHAT and CDR2 FQNNGV. V lost 1 base and J 13 bases, leaving 14 bases between the germline ends. This CDR3 comprises 13 residues. CDR3 sequence: CASSLARTAPQFF. The CDR3 DNA reads as TGTGCCAGCAGCTTAGCCCGGACAGCTCCTCAGTTCTTC.

The V gene is TRBV5-8, the J gene TRBJ1-5, with 9 bases matching TRBD1. J was trimmed by 4 bases and V by 0 bases; bases with no gene match: 2. The CDR3 contains 15 residues. Looked up from germline, CDR1 is SGHTS and CDR2 is YDEGEE. This CDR3 reads CASSLDRGRNQPQHF. In DNA form, the CDR3 reads TGTGCCAGCAGCTTGGACAGGGGGCGGAATCAGCCCCAGCATTTT. Using reference TRBV5-8 and TRBJ1-5 for the parts outside the CDR3, the full variable domain is EAGVTQSPTHLIKTRGQQATLRCSPISGHTSVYWYQQALGLGLQFLLWYDEGEERNRGNFPPRFSGRQFPNYSSELNVNALELEDSALYLCASSLDRGRNQPQHFGDGTRLSIL.

V is TRBV6-5 and J is TRBJ2-6; D is possibly TRBD2 (5 bases). Germline CDR1 MNHEY, CDR2 SVGAGI. The CDR3 sequence is 14 residues long. Trimming stripped 8 bases from V and 4 bases from J, with 12 bases between. This CDR3 is CASGRGSGANVLTF. The DNA for the CDR3 is TGTGCCAGCGGACGAGGGAGCGGGGCCAACGTCCTGACTTTC.

CDR3 amino acids: CASGTSGNTGELFF. In DNA, the CDR3 is TGTGCCAGCGGGACTAGCGGGAACACCGGGGAGCTGTTTTTT. The V gene is TRBV7-9, the J gene TRBJ2-2; the match to TRBD2 covers 11 bases. Germline CDR1 is SEHNR and CDR2 is FQNEAQ (reference sequence). The CDR3 extends over 14 amino acids. V was pared by 8 bases and J by 1 base, with 0 bases of the junction left unmatched.

The gene calls are TRBV11-3 and TRBJ2-3, with 9 bases that match TRBD1. The CDR3 runs to 13 residues. The V gene end was trimmed by 4 bases and the J gene end by 12 bases; junction bases not matched to a gene: 8. Per the germline V gene, CDR1 is SGHNT and CDR2 is YENEEA. CDR3 sequence reads: CASSSEPGQGQYF. CDR3 DNA sequence: TGTGCCAGCAGCTCCGAACCGGGACAGGGACAGTATTTT. Combining the CDR3 with reference TRBV11-3 and TRBJ2-3 gives the whole variable domain EAGVVQSPRYKIIEKKQPVAFWCNPISGHNTLYWYLQNLGQGPELLIRYENEEAVDDSQLPKDRFSAERLKGVDSTLKIQPAELGDSAVYLCASSSEPGQGQYFGPGTRLTVL.

This chain links TRBV10-3 with TRBJ1-1, with D hard to call. From germline, CDR1 is ENHRY and CDR2 SYGVKD. The CDR3 is made up of 14 amino acids. Trimming stripped 3 bases from V and 1 base from J, with 9 bases between. The CDR3 DNA is TGTGCCATCAGTGAAATGGGCCGGAACACTGAAGCTTTCTTT. Its translation is CAISEMGRNTEAFF.

The chain employs TRBV19 and TRBJ2-5; 14 bases align to TRBD2. This CDR3 has 16 residues. Germline V gene sequence: CDR1 LNHDA, CDR2 SQIVND (reference sequence). With V trimmed by 3 bases and J by 5 bases, 5 bases remained unmatched. The CDR3 spells CASSMGTSGSGETQYF. CDR3 bases: TGTGCCAGTAGTATGGGGACTAGCGGGAGTGGGGAGACCCAGTACTTC.

The chain carries TRBV21-1 and TRBJ2-1; the table's D call TRBD2 went unverified against the DNA. TRBV21-1 is a pseudogene segment. The CDR3 consists of 16 residues. The CDR3 region has the DNA TGTGCCAGCAGTTACTTAGCGGGAGGGCCGAGGGATGAGCAGTTCTTC. This codes for CASSYLAGGPRDEQFF.

This clone is medium-sized (0.01 to 0.1%) by share. V gene TRBV27 combines with J gene TRBJ2-2, with D hard to call. In germline, CDR1 is MNHEY, CDR2 SMNVEV (reference sequence). CDR3 length: 13 residues. V dropped 8 bases and J dropped 2 bases, with 9 bases sitting between them. CDR3 region: CASEDFNTGELFF. The CDR3, as DNA: TGTGCCAGCGAGGATTTTAACACCGGGGAGCTGTTTTTT.

A single count supports this clone. V usage is TRBV3-1 (or the pseudogene TRBV3-2) and J usage is TRBJ2-2, with 11 bases aligning to TRBD2. Trimming took 1 base from V and 0 from J; bases not matched to a gene: 7. The CDR3 length is 19 residues. CDR1 is LGHDT and CDR2 is YNNKEL in the germline V gene (reference sequence). The CDR3 DNA reads as TGTGCCAGCAGCCAAGGAAGACTAGCGGGAAGCGCGAACACCGGGGAGCTGTTTTTT. This translates into CASSQGRLAGSANTGELFF.

In this sample, this clone turned up once. The chain employs TRBV6-5 and TRBJ1-5; the D gene is possibly TRBD1 (6 bases). The ends were cut back, 5 bases at V and 0 bases at J, with 11 bases in the middle. Germline CDR1 and CDR2: MNHEY and SVGAGI. The CDR3 is 15 amino acids. The DNA for the CDR3 is TGTGCCAGCAGTCCCAGGGGTTATAGCAATCAGCCCCAGCATTTT. It encodes CASSPRGYSNQPQHF.

The chain employs TRBV15 and TRBJ2-5, with TRBD2 matching 7 bases. In germline, CDR1 is LNHNV, CDR2 YYDKDF (reference sequence). Trimming at V came to 4 bases and at J to 5 bases, leaving 10 bases not matched to a gene. The CDR3 spans 15 residues. The CDR3 loop is CATSTTPLGGETQYF. CDR3 coding DNA: TGTGCCACCAGCACCACCCCGTTGGGGGGGGAGACCCAGTACTTC.

The chain combines TRBV5-4 with TRBJ2-3, with D perhaps matching TRBD2 (6 bases). Germline-derived CDR1 and CDR2 are SGHNT and YYREEE (reference sequence). Trimming pared 4 bases from V and 1 base from J, leaving 13 bases between. This CDR3 comprises 15 residues. The CDR3 coding sequence is TGTGCCAGCAGCCCTACGGGAGAGCGCACAGATACGCAGTATTTT. Translating gives CASSPTGERTDTQYF.

The V gene is TRBV19, the J gene TRBJ2-1; no clear D gene. V was clipped by 2 bases and J by 2 bases, with 13 bases between them. The CDR3 contains 16 residues. Germline loops: CDR1 LNHDA, CDR2 SQIVND (reference sequence). CDR3 in amino acids: CASSISSASAYNEQFF. DNA for the CDR3: TGTGCCAGTAGTATAAGCAGCGCCTCCGCCTACAATGAGCAGTTCTTC.

This chain links TRBV5-1 with TRBJ2-1, with TRBD2 matching over 9 bases. The CDR3 loop spans 17 amino acids. The J segment lost 8 bases and the V segment lost 3 bases, leaving 15 bases of the junction unmatched. Germline V gene data show CDR1 as SGHRS and CDR2 as YFSETQ. Written as DNA, the CDR3 is TGCGCCAGCAGCTCCCTCCCGACCGGGACTAGCAAGGATGAGCAGTTCTTC. This codes for CASSSLPTGTSKDEQFF. Complete variable domain (other parts from reference TRBV5-1 and TRBJ2-1): KAGVTQTPRYLIKTRGQQVTLSCSPISGHRSVSWYQQTPGQGLQFLFEYFSETQRNKGNFPGRFSGRQFSNSRSEMNVSTLELGDSALYLCASSSLPTGTSKDEQFFGPGTRLTVL.

This clone came up a few times. The chain uses TRBV27 and TRBJ2-7; 7 bases agree with TRBD1. The ends lost 0 bases at V and 5 bases at J; junction bases unmatched: 1. Germline V gene lookup returns CDR1 MNHEY and CDR2 SMNVEV (reference sequence). There are 13 residues in the CDR3. CDR3 nucleotide sequence: TGTGCCAGCAGTTTATCCGGACAGGACGAGCAGTACTTC. Translating gives CASSLSGQDEQYF.

The chain carries TRBV3-1 (or the pseudogene TRBV3-2) and TRBJ1-1; 7 positions agree with TRBD1. Germline assignment: CDR1 LGHDT and CDR2 YNNKEL (reference sequence). This CDR3 is built from 12 residues. The ends lost 5 bases at V and 8 bases at J; junction bases unmatched: 5. CDR3 protein: CASSAGGREAFF. Written as DNA, the CDR3 is TGTGCCAGCAGCGCAGGGGGTCGGGAAGCTTTCTTT.

The chain combines TRBV19 with TRBJ1-4, with D maybe TRBD1 (5 bases). This CDR3 region has 14 residues. Per the germline V gene, CDR1 is LNHDA and CDR2 is SQIVND (reference sequence). The ends were cut back, 7 bases at V and 4 bases at J, with 13 bases in the middle. The CDR3 sequence: CASKDSLNNEKLFF. The CDR3 nucleotides read TGTGCCAGTAAAGACAGCCTCAATAATGAAAAACTGTTTTTT.

V gene TRBV19 combines with J gene TRBJ2-7; no firm D call. In germline, CDR1 is LNHDA, CDR2 SQIVND (reference sequence). This CDR3 is 15 amino acids long. Trimming removed 7 bases at V and 5 bases at J, with 21 bases between. As DNA, the CDR3 is TGTGCCAGTATTAAAACCCCACCTCGGTCGGACGAGCAGTACTTC. Amino acids: CASIKTPPRSDEQYF.

The chain is built from TRBV7-8 and TRBJ2-7, with D unclear. Germline values: CDR1 SGHVS, CDR2 FQNEAQ. Trimming shortened V by 0 bases and J by 2 bases, and 11 bases separated the two germline ends. CDR3 size: 15 residues. The CDR3 DNA reads as TGTGCCAGCAGCTTAGCAGATAGCTTACCCTACGAGCAGTACTTC. As protein: CASSLADSLPYEQYF.

This clone occurred many times. The V and J genes are TRBV28 and TRBJ2-5, with a weak D call TRBD1 (6 bases). The CDR3 sequence is 15 residues long. Per germline, CDR1 MDHEN and CDR2 SYDVKM. Trimming removed 6 bases from V and 5 bases from J, with 19 bases in between. The CDR3 is CASRALQGSGETQYF. As DNA, the CDR3 is TGTGCCAGCAGAGCCCTACAGGGCAGCGGTGAGACCCAGTACTTC. The full variable domain, in which reference TRBV28 and TRBJ2-5 provide the parts outside the CDR3, is DVKVTQSSRYLVKRTGEKVFLECVQDMDHENMFWYRQDPGLGLRLIYFSYDVKMKEKGDIPEGYSVSREKKERFSLILESASTNQTSMYLCASRALQGSGETQYFGPGTRLLVL.

The J gene is TRBJ1-5, the V gene TRBV7-2; D is possibly TRBD1 (5 bases). CDR1 is SGHTA, CDR2 FQGNSA, per germline. V was pared by 3 bases and J by 5 bases, with 11 bases between. The CDR3 has 14 amino acids. CDR3 sequence reads: CASSFRQSDQPQHF. For the CDR3, the DNA is TGTGCCAGCAGCTTCAGACAGTCAGATCAGCCCCAGCATTTT.

The gene calls are TRBV7-2 and TRBJ1-1; D might be TRBD1 (5 bases). Deletions cut 5 bases from V and 10 bases from J, with 14 bases between. Germline V gene data show CDR1 as SGHTA and CDR2 as FQGNSA. The CDR3 consists of 12 residues. CDR3 nucleotides: TGTGCCAGCAGCCGTCGGGGGGAGGTAGCTTTCTTT. This sequence encodes CASSRRGEVAFF.

DNA for the CDR3: TGTGCCAGTAGTATGCTGGGGGAGGCTAATGAAAAACTGTTTTTT. It encodes CASSMLGEANEKLFF. The rearrangement joins TRBV19 to TRBJ1-4, with D maybe TRBD1 (5 bases). Between the trimmed V and J ends, which lost 3 bases and 3 bases, there was a span of 11 bases. Germline V gene data show CDR1 as LNHDA and CDR2 as SQIVND (reference sequence). The CDR3 loop spans 15 amino acids.